Each of the 31 T cell receptor beta chains below was sequenced from the same sample in a study of blood T cell repertoires in COVID-19. Sequencing used immunoSEQ multiplex PCR; TCRdb keeps in-frame clones, though not all of them. The sample has about 140,000 clones, roughly 88% seen once. The sequencing sample was made of peripheral blood. All receptors come from a woman aged 45-59 years with acute or convalescent COVID-19.

J is TRBJ1-1 and V is TRBV18; the D is unclear. Germline CDR1 and CDR2: KGHSH and LQKENI. Trimming took 3 bases from V and 1 from J, leaving 18 bases between them. This CDR3 has 17 residues. Written as DNA, the CDR3 is TGTGCCAGCTCACCGCCGTCGGTTAACAGCTGGAACACTGAAGCTTTCTTT. Translation: CASSPPSVNSWNTEAFF.

This chain joins TRBV18 and TRBJ1-4; TRBD1 matches at 9 bases. This CDR3 has 15 amino acids. CDR1 and CDR2 (germline): KGHSH, LQKENI. J was trimmed by 7 bases and V by 6 bases; bases with no gene match: 9. CDR3 loop: CASSTRGQGGEKLFF. CDR3 sequence (DNA): TGTGCCAGCTCGACCCGGGGACAGGGAGGTGAAAAACTGTTTTTT.

The V and J genes are TRBV7-2 and TRBJ1-2; D not certain. V lost 0 bases and J 3 bases, leaving 11 bases between the germline ends. The CDR3 is made up of 15 amino acids. Germline V gives CDR1 SGHTA, CDR2 FQGNSA. The CDR3 loop is CASSLASRPHYGYTF. CDR3 bases: TGTGCCAGCAGCTTAGCCTCGAGGCCCCACTATGGCTACACCTTC.

DNA of the CDR3: TGTGCCAGCAGCCCAGGGACTAGCGGGGGCACAGATACGCAGTATTTT. Translation gives CASSPGTSGGTDTQYF. This chain uses TRBV7-9 with TRBJ2-3; TRBD2 agrees at 13 bases. CDR1 SEHNR and CDR2 FQNEAQ come from the germline V gene (reference sequence). This CDR3 has 16 residues. Trimming at V came to 5 bases and at J to 1 base, leaving 3 bases not matched to a gene. Together with reference TRBV7-9 and TRBJ2-3, the CDR3 gives the full variable domain: DTGVSQNPRHKITKRGQNVTFRCDPISEHNRLYWYRQTLGQGPEFLTYFQNEAQLEKSRLLSDRFSAERPKGSFSTLEIQRTEQGDSAMYLCASSPGTSGGTDTQYFGPGTRLTVL.

The chain uses TRBV19 and TRBJ1-6; D might be TRBD1 (5 bases). The CDR3 covers 15 residues. Trimming took 5 bases from V and 9 from J, leaving 17 bases between them. The germline CDR1 and CDR2 sequences are LNHDA and SQIVND (reference sequence). CDR3 in amino acids: CASSVVGPQGSPLHF. In DNA, the CDR3 is TGTGCCAGTAGTGTCGTCGGTCCTCAGGGTTCACCCCTCCACTTT.

V and J are TRBV25-1 and TRBJ1-1; 7 bases align to TRBD1. In germline, CDR1 is MGHDK, CDR2 SYGVNS. J lost 3 bases, V lost 5 bases, and 9 bases had no gene match. The CDR3 is 15 amino acids. The CDR3 DNA sequence: TGTGCCAGCAGTCCTCTCATCGACAGGGACACTGAAGCTTTCTTT. This translates into CASSPLIDRDTEAFF.

This chain joins TRBV4-2 and TRBJ1-4, with 8 positions matching TRBD1. CDR3 length: 15 amino acids. V gave up 1 base and J gave up 7 bases; unmatched junction bases: 5. Looked up from germline, CDR1 is LGHNA and CDR2 is YNFKEQ. The CDR3 is CASSQGNRGFEKLFF. The CDR3, as DNA: TGTGCCAGCAGCCAAGGGAACAGGGGGTTTGAAAAACTGTTTTTT.

The V and J genes are TRBV27 and TRBJ2-3; D is perhaps TRBD2 (6 bases). Germline lookup yields CDR1 MNHEY and CDR2 SMNVEV (reference sequence). The CDR3 has 15 amino acids. The CDR3 DNA sequence: TGTGTCACCAGGCCGGTCCGGGGGACCACAGATACGCAGTATTTT. The encoded protein is CVTRPVRGTTDTQYF.

The sample holds one count of this clone. The chain recombines TRBV6-5 with TRBJ1-2; 7 nucleotides align to TRBD1. The CDR3 consists of 16 residues. With 0 bases clipped from V and 2 bases from J, the junction kept 6 bases outside the gene matches. The germline gives CDR1 MNHEY, CDR2 SVGAGI. DNA for the CDR3: TGTGCCAGCAGTTACTCGGCGACAGGGTCGAACTATGGCTACACCTTC. It yields the protein CASSYSATGSNYGYTF.

This clone was recorded a few times. This chain links TRBV5-6 with TRBJ1-1; D is unclear. There are 15 residues in the CDR3. V gave up 0 bases and J gave up 10 bases, with 19 bases separating them. Germline CDR1 is SGHDT and CDR2 is YYEEEE. The CDR3 DNA follows: TGTGCCAGCAGCTTGGCCGGTGGGCCTCCCCCGAGAGCTTTCTTT. Amino acids: CASSLAGGPPPRAFF. Filled out from reference TRBV5-6 and TRBJ1-1, the complete variable domain reads DAGVTQSPTHLIKTRGQQVTLRCSPKSGHDTVSWYQQALGQGPQFIFQYYEEEERQRGNFPDRFSGHQFPNYSSELNVNALLLGDSALYLCASSLAGGPPPRAFFGQGTRLTVV.

CDR3 amino acids: CATSTRRSVNEKLFF. In DNA, the CDR3 is TGTGCCACCAGCACCCGCCGGTCGGTTAATGAAAAACTGTTTTTT. The V and J genes are TRBV15 and TRBJ1-4, with D uncertain. The ends were cut back, 4 bases at V and 4 bases at J, with 13 bases in the middle. Germline assignment: CDR1 LNHNV and CDR2 YYDKDF (reference sequence). The CDR3 sequence is 15 residues long.

This clone appeared a single time. The chain employs TRBV2 and TRBJ1-4; 7 positions agree with TRBD1. The CDR3 is 17 amino acids. After removal of 1 base from V and 8 bases from J, the junction contained 13 bases not matched to a gene. The V gene's germline CDR1 is SNHLY and CDR2 FYNNEI. DNA for the CDR3: TGTGCCAGCAGTGAAGGCCGGCTGGGACAGAGAGAAGAAAAACTGTTTTTT. Translated: CASSEGRLGQREEKLFF.

The V gene is TRBV28, the J gene TRBJ1-2; TRBD1 matches at 11 bases. Germline lookup yields CDR1 MDHEN and CDR2 SYDVKM. V lost 3 bases and J lost 3; bases outside the gene matches: 3. The CDR3 consists of 15 residues. The CDR3 DNA reads as TGTGCCAGCAGTTTGAGGGACAGGGGGGACTATGGCTACACCTTC. Its protein product is CASSLRDRGDYGYTF.

This clone showed up just a few times. This chain links TRBV7-3 with TRBJ1-3; no clear D. The germline CDR1 and CDR2 sequences are SGHTA and FQGTGA. The CDR3 has 14 amino acids. V was shortened by 3 bases and J by 1 base, with 7 bases between the two germline ends. The CDR3 DNA reads TGTGCCAGCAGCTTGTCTGTATCTGGAAACACCATATATTTT. Amino acids: CASSLSVSGNTIYF.

The V call is TRBV3-1 (or the pseudogene TRBV3-2), the J call TRBJ2-4; D is unclear. Trimming pared 4 bases from V and 4 bases from J, leaving 14 bases between. This CDR3 has 15 amino acids. Germline V gene data show CDR1 as LGHDT and CDR2 as YNNKEL (reference sequence). The CDR3 region has the DNA TGTGCCAGCAGCCCCTACCTCTTCGAGAAAAACATTCAGTACTTC. Translated, it gives CASSPYLFEKNIQYF.

In its sample, this clone was seen a few times. This chain's CDR3 is CSVEGETGNEQYF. DNA for the CDR3: TGCAGCGTTGAAGGGGAGACAGGGAACGAGCAGTACTTC. This chain links TRBV29-1 with TRBJ2-7, with 7 bases aligning to TRBD1. The CDR3 runs 13 residues. Per germline, CDR1 SQVTM and CDR2 ANQGSEA. After removal of 1 base from V and 5 bases from J, the junction contained 5 bases not matched to a gene.

J is TRBJ2-7 and V is TRBV11-3, with D perhaps TRBD2 (5 bases). The CDR3 runs to 14 residues. Per the germline V gene, CDR1 is SGHNT and CDR2 is YENEEA. Trimming pared 0 bases from V and 2 bases from J, leaving 8 bases between. This CDR3 is CASSLDHGAYEQYF. CDR3 nucleotides: TGTGCCAGCAGCTTAGATCACGGGGCCTACGAGCAGTACTTC.

This rearrangement joins TRBV4-2 to TRBJ2-7, with 8 bases matching TRBD2. V trimming: 4 bases; J trimming: 1 base; junction bases outside the gene matches: 3. The CDR3 is 14 residues long. Germline lookup yields CDR1 LGHNA and CDR2 YNFKEQ. CDR3 sequence: CASSPGGISYEQYF. The DNA for the CDR3 is TGTGCCAGCAGCCCGGGGGGGATATCCTACGAGCAGTACTTC.

This clone has only one observation. The J gene is TRBJ2-1, the V gene TRBV5-1, with no clear D. The ends were cut back, 0 bases at V and 0 bases at J, with 7 bases in the middle. The CDR3 is made up of 15 amino acids. From germline, CDR1 is SGHRS and CDR2 YFSETQ. For the CDR3, the DNA is TGCGCCAGCAGCTTGGGCCAGAACTCCTACAATGAGCAGTTCTTC. Translating gives CASSLGQNSYNEQFF.

The rearrangement links TRBV9 to TRBJ2-1; 11 bases map to TRBD2. Per the germline V gene, CDR1 is SGDLS and CDR2 is YYNGEE. V was clipped by 6 bases and J by 8 bases; unmatched bases: 10. This CDR3 is built from 15 residues. CDR3 DNA: TGTGCCAGCACGGCGGCTAGCGGGGGGTTCGATGAGCAGTTCTTC. This sequence encodes CASTAASGGFDEQFF.

The rearrangement uses TRBV5-1 and TRBJ2-1; TRBD1 matches 9 bases. Per the germline V gene, CDR1 is SGHRS and CDR2 is YFSETQ. The CDR3 covers 16 residues. Unmatched junction bases numbered 8, after V lost 4 bases and J lost 3 bases. The DNA of the CDR3 is TGCGCCAGCAGCCCAACCCCGGGACAGGGCTACAATGAGCAGTTCTTC. The encoded protein is CASSPTPGQGYNEQFF.

CDR3 nucleotides: TGTGCCAGCAGTCCTAGCGGAGGCACAGATACGCAGTATTTT. This sequence encodes CASSPSGGTDTQYF. This chain connects TRBV2 to TRBJ2-3, with 7 positions matching TRBD2. The CDR3 extends over 14 amino acids. After removal of 5 bases from V and 1 base from J, the junction contained 3 bases not matched to a gene. In germline, CDR1 is SNHLY, CDR2 FYNNEI.

V and J are TRBV5-6 and TRBJ2-7, with D unresolved. This CDR3 comprises 14 residues. The germline V gene has CDR1 SGHDT and CDR2 YYEEEE. The V end lost 4 bases, the J end lost 3 bases, and 14 bases lay between the germline ends. CDR3 in DNA: TGTGCCAGCAGCGCTACCTCACTCAACTACGAGCAGTACTTC. Protein product: CASSATSLNYEQYF.

The chain is built from TRBV27 and TRBJ2-3; D might be TRBD1 (6 bases). The CDR3 runs 15 residues. CDR1 is MNHEY, CDR2 SMNVEV, per germline (reference sequence). V was trimmed by 2 bases and J by 4 bases, leaving 13 bases between them. The CDR3 region is CASSLGGRGPDTQYF. The CDR3 DNA reads as TGTGCCAGCAGTTTAGGGGGCAGGGGTCCAGATACGCAGTATTTT.

V usage is TRBV5-1 and J usage is TRBJ2-6; no clear D. This CDR3 has 16 residues. The V gene lost 1 base and the J gene lost 0 bases, with 8 bases spanning the gap. Germline V gene sequence: CDR1 SGHRS, CDR2 YFSETQ. This CDR3 is CASSLPGLSGANVLTF. The CDR3 nucleotides are TGCGCCAGCAGCTTGCCAGGCCTCTCTGGGGCCAACGTCCTGACTTTC.

This clone came up a few times. The chain is built from TRBV6-5 and TRBJ1-5, with 9 positions matching TRBD1. The trim removed 6 bases at V and 4 bases at J, leaving 4 bases unmatched. Per the germline V gene, CDR1 is MNHEY and CDR2 is SVGAGI. This CDR3 is 14 amino acids long. The chain's CDR3 is CASSPGTGNQPQHF. CDR3 DNA: TGTGCCAGCAGCCCCGGGACAGGGAATCAGCCCCAGCATTTT.

This chain joins TRBV5-6 and TRBJ1-2, with 8 bases lining up with TRBD1. The V gene's germline CDR1 is SGHDT and CDR2 YYEEEE. The junction had 2 bases not matched to a gene; V was cut back by 0 bases and J by 4 bases. CDR3 size: 14 residues. Here the CDR3 reads CASSLAQGAYGYTF. The DNA of the CDR3 is TGTGCCAGCAGCTTGGCCCAGGGGGCCTATGGCTACACCTTC.

The gene calls are TRBV5-8 and TRBJ2-3, with D possibly TRBD2 on 5 matching bases. The CDR3 runs to 15 residues. CDR1 and CDR2 from the germline V gene are SGHTS and YDEGEE. Trimming removed 0 bases at V and 4 bases at J, with 12 bases between. Written as DNA, the CDR3 is TGTGCCAGCAGCTTGGCTTTCGGGGATGCAGATACGCAGTATTTT. Its translation is CASSLAFGDADTQYF.

The rearrangement joins TRBV5-1 to TRBJ1-1; 12 nucleotides agree with TRBD1. The CDR3 totals 17 residues. Per the germline V gene, CDR1 is SGHRS and CDR2 is YFSETQ. The V gene end was trimmed by 4 bases and the J gene end by 1 base; junction bases not matched to a gene: 8. CDR3 nucleotide sequence: TGCGCCAGCAGCCCGTTGGGACAGGGGGCGCCGAACACTGAAGCTTTCTTT. This sequence encodes CASSPLGQGAPNTEAFF.

The chain is built from TRBV7-2 and TRBJ2-3; no definite D call. The V end lost 5 bases, the J end lost 5 bases, and 11 bases lay between the germline ends. This CDR3 is built from 13 residues. Germline V lookup: CDR1 SGHTA, CDR2 FQGNSA. The DNA for the CDR3 is TGTGCCAGCAGCACCTCTCGACAAGATACGCAGTATTTT. This codes for CASSTSRQDTQYF.

This clone was observed once. This chain uses TRBV27 with TRBJ1-3; no definite D call. Germline CDR1 and CDR2: MNHEY and SMNVEV (reference sequence). This CDR3 has 15 residues. Deletions cut 0 bases from V and 5 bases from J, with 11 bases between. CDR3 in amino acids: CASSLSAPVRNTIYF. The DNA for the CDR3 is TGTGCCAGCAGTTTATCAGCCCCCGTCCGAAACACCATATATTTT.